The 2 T cell receptor beta chains below come from one sample, sequenced in a study of blood T cell repertoires in COVID-19. Profiled with immunoSEQ multiplex PCR; TCRdb holds only in-frame clones, not every one. The data hold approximately 140,000 clones, with 84% observed a single time. Source material: peripheral blood. The receptors were sampled from a man aged 60 to 75 with acute or convalescent COVID-19.

This sequence joins TRBV27 and TRBJ2-2, with TRBD1 matching 10 bases. V trimming: 1 base; J trimming: 6 bases; junction bases outside the gene matches: 2. Germline lookup yields CDR1 MNHEY and CDR2 SMNVEV (reference sequence). The CDR3 is made up of 15 amino acids. The CDR3 DNA is TGTGCCAGCAGTTTATTCGGACAGGGGGCCGGGGAGCTGTTTTTT. It codes for CASSLFGQGAGELFF.

The J gene is TRBJ1-4, the V gene TRBV6-5; possibly TRBD1 for D (6 bases). Germline CDR1 MNHEY, CDR2 SVGAGI. The CDR3 has 14 amino acids. The V end was cut by 6 bases, the J end by 4 bases, with 12 bases between. The CDR3 reads CASSRGGLNEKLFF. The CDR3 bases are TGTGCCAGCAGCCGCGGGGGCCTTAATGAAAAACTGTTTTTT.